This T cell receptor (beta chain) was recovered during a study of response to subunit inactivated influenza vaccine. The study's findings and limits: That few new T cells are recruited by each seasonal influenza vaccination was the authors' suggestion.

TCRdb used MiXCR to reprocess the RT-PCR reads, holding one entry per CDR3 protein. The sample records around 520,000 distinct CDR3 sequences, 25% being singletons. CDR3 length: 13 residues. V was clipped by 4 bases and J by 6 bases; unmatched bases: 3. This clonotype was seen a handful of times. Its cognate antigen is unknown. This sample comprised CD4+ T cells sorted from PBMCs, obtained around 5 days after vaccination. The chain couples TRBV12-3 or TRBV12-4 to TRBJ1-1; 9 nucleotides agree with TRBD1. The sequence was obtained from a man over 45 who received an inactivated influenza vaccine. In DNA, the CDR3 is TGTGCCAGCAGTTCCCGGGACAGGGCTGAAGCTTTCTTT. Encoded protein: CASSSRDRAEAFF.